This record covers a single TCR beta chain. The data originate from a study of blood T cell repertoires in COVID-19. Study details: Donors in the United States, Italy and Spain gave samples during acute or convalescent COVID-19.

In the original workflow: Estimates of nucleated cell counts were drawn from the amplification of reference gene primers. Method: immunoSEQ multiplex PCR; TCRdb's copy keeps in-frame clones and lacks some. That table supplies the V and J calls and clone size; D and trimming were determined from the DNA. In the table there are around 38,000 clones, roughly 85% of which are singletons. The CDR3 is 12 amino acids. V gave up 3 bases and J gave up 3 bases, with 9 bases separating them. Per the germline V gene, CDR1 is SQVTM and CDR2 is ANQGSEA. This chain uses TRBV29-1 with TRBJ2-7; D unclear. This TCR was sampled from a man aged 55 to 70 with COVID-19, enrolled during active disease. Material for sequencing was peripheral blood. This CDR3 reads CSVEEPRYEQYF. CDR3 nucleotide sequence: TGCAGCGTTGAGGAGCCACGCTACGAGCAGTACTTC.